This record covers a single T cell receptor beta chain. Germline values: CDR1 MGHRA, CDR2 YSYEKL. The CDR3 sequence is 15 residues long. V was pared by 2 bases and J by 5 bases, with 15 bases between. TCRdb's table, derived via immunoSEQ multiplex PCR, lists solely in-frame clones and lacks some. This table has around 150,000 clones, around 90% appearing once. The sample belongs to a study of blood T cell repertoires in COVID-19. This sequence joins TRBV4-1 and TRBJ1-2; no clear D. Sequenced: peripheral blood. This clonotype was sampled from a human donor in a cohort sampled during active COVID-19. For the CDR3, the DNA is TGCGCCAGCAGCCAATCAGTGGGCGATGGGTATGGCTACACCTTC. Its protein is CASSQSVGDGYGYTF.